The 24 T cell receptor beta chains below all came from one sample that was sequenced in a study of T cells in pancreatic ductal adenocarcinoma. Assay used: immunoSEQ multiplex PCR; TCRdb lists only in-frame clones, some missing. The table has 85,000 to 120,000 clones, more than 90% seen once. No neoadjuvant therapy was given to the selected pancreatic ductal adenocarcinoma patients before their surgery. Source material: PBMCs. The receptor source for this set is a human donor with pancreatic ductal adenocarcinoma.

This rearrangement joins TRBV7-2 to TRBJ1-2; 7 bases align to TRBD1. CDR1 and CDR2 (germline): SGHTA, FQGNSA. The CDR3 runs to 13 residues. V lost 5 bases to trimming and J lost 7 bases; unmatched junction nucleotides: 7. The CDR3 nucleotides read TGTGCCAGCAGCACGCCAGGGGGACGTGGCTACACCTTC. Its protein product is CASSTPGGRGYTF.

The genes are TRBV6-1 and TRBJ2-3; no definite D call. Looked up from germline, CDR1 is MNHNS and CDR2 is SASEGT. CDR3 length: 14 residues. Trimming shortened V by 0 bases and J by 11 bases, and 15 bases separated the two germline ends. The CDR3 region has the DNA TGTGCCAGCAGTGAAGCTCGGTCCCACCGTAGGCAGTATTTT. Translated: CASSEARSHRRQYF.

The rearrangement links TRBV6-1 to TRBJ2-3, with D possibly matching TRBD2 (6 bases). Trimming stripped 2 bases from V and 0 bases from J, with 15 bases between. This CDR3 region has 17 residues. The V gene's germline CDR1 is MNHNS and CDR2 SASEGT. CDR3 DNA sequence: TGTGCCAGCAGTGAATTTACCGGGGGAGTGAGCACAGATACGCAGTATTTT. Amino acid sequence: CASSEFTGGVSTDTQYF.

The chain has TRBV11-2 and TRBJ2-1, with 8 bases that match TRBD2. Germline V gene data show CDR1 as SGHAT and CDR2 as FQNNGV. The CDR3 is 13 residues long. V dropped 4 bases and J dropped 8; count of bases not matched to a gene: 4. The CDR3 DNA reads TGTGCCAGCAGCTCCCGGGGGGGCGATGAGCAGTTCTTC. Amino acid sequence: CASSSRGGDEQFF.

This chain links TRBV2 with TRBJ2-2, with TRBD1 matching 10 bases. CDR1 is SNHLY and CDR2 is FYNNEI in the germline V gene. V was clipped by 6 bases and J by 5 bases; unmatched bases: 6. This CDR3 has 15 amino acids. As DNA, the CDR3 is TGTGCCAGCAGCCGACAGGGGGCGACGACCGGGGAGCTGTTTTTT. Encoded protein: CASSRQGATTGELFF.

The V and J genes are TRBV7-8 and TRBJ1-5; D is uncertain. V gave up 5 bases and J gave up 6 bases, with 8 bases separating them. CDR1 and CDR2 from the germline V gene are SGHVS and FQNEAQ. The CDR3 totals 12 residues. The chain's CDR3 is CASSPRGQPQHF. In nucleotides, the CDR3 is TGTGCCAGCAGCCCTCGAGGTCAGCCCCAGCATTTT.

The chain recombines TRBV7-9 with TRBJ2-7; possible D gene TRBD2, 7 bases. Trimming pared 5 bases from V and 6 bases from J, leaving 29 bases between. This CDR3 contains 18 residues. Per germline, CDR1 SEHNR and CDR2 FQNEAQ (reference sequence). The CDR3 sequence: CASSAGAEDRGRRVEQYF. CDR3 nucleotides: TGTGCCAGCAGCGCGGGGGCCGAGGATCGGGGGAGGCGGGTCGAGCAGTACTTC.

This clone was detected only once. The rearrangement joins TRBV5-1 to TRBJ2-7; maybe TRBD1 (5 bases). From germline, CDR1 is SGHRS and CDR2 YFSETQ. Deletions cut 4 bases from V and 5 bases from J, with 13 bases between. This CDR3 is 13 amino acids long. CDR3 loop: CASSRQGVNEQYF. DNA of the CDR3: TGCGCCAGCAGCCGGCAGGGTGTCAACGAGCAGTACTTC. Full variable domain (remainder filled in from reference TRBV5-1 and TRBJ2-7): KAGVTQTPRYLIKTRGQQVTLSCSPISGHRSVSWYQQTPGQGLQFLFEYFSETQRNKGNFPGRFSGRQFSNSRSEMNVSTLELGDSALYLCASSRQGVNEQYFGPGTRLTVT.

CDR3 residues: CASSSRQFYGYTF. The CDR3 region has the DNA TGTGCCAGCAGTTCTCGACAGTTCTATGGCTACACCTTC. The V and J genes are TRBV27 and TRBJ1-2; D may be TRBD1 (5 bases). This CDR3 spans 13 amino acids. The germline V gene encodes CDR1 MNHEY and CDR2 SMNVEV (reference sequence). The V end lost 4 bases, the J end lost 4 bases, and 10 bases lay between the germline ends.

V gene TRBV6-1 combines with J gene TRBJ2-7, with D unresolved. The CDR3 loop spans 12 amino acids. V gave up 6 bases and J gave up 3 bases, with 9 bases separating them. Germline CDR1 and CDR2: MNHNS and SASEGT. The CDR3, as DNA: TGTGCCAGCAGGGTCAGAGGCTACGAGCAGTACTTC. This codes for CASRVRGYEQYF.

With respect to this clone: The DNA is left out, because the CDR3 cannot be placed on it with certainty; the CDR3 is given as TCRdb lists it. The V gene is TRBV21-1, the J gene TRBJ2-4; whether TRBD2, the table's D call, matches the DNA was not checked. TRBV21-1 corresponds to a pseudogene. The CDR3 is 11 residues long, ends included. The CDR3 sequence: CASVGPGSWYF.

CDR3 protein: CASPQSRPHTDTQYF. For the CDR3, the DNA is TGTGCCAGTCCTCAGTCCCGCCCCCACACAGATACGCAGTATTTT. The J gene is TRBJ2-3, the V gene TRBV19, with D hard to call. This CDR3 contains 15 residues. V was shortened by 8 bases and J by 2 bases, with 17 bases between the two germline ends. Per the germline V gene, CDR1 is LNHDA and CDR2 is SQIVND (reference sequence).

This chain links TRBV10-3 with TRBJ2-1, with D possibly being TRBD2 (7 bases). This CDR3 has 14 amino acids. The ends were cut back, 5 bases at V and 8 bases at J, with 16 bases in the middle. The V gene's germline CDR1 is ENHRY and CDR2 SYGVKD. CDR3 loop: CAISSAGAGDEQFF. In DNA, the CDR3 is TGTGCCATCAGTTCGGCGGGGGCGGGCGATGAGCAGTTCTTC.

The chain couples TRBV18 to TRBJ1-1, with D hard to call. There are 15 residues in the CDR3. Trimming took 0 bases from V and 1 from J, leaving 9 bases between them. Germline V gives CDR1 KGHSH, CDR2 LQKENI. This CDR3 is CASSPPGGRNTEAFF. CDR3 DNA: TGTGCCAGCTCACCACCGGGTGGGAGGAACACTGAAGCTTTCTTT.

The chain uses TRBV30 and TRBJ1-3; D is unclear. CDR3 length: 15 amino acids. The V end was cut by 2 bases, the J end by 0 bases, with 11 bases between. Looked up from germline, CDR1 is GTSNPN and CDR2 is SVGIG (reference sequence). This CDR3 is CAWSRGAFSGNTIYF. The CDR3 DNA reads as TGTGCCTGGAGTCGCGGAGCCTTCTCTGGAAACACCATATATTTT.

The CDR3 reads CAWNRGRTETQYF. The CDR3 coding sequence is TGTGCCTGGAACAGGGGGCGGACGGAGACCCAGTACTTC. This sequence joins TRBV30 and TRBJ2-5; 9 bases agree with TRBD1. The V segment lost 4 bases and the J segment 5 bases; nucleotides outside the gene matches: 5. Germline V gene data show CDR1 as GTSNPN and CDR2 as SVGIG (reference sequence). The length of the CDR3 is 13 residues. Supplemented by reference TRBV30 and TRBJ2-5, the full variable domain reads SQTIHQWPATLVQPVGSPLSLECTVEGTSNPNLYWYRQAAGRGLQLLFYSVGIGQISSEVPQNLSASRPQDRQFILSSKKLLLSDSGFYLCAWNRGRTETQYFGPGTRLLVL.

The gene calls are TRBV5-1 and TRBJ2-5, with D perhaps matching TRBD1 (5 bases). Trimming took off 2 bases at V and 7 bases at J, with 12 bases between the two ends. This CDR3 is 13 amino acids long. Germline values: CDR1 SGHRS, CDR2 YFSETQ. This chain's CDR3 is CASSFLDQGTQYF. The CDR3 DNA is TGCGCCAGCAGCTTCCTCGACCAGGGGACCCAGTACTTC.

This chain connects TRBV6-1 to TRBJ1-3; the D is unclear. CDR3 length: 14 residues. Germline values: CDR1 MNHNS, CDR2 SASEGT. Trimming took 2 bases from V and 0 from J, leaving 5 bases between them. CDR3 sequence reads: CASSEFLSGNTIYF. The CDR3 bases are TGTGCCAGCAGTGAATTCCTCTCTGGAAACACCATATATTTT.

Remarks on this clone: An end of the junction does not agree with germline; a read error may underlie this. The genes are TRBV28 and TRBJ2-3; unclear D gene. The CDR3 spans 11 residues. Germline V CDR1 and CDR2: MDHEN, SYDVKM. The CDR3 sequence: CASSRSRSRAF. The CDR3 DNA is TGTGCCAGCAGTCGTAGCCGGTCAAGAGCTTTT.

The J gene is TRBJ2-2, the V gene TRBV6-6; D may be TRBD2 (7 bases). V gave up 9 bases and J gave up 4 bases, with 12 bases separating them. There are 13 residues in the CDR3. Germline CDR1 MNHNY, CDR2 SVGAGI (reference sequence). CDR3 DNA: TGTGCCAGTACAGGGAGGGGCACCGGGGAGCTGTTTTTT. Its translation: CASTGRGTGELFF.

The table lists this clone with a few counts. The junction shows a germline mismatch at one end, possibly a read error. CDR3 DNA: TGTGCTAGCAGCCCGGGACTAGCGGACAACAATGAGCAGTTCTTC. Translating gives CASSPGLADNNEQFF. V is TRBV7-7 and J is TRBJ2-1, with 11 bases aligning to TRBD2. There are 15 residues in the CDR3. The V gene's germline CDR1 is SSHAT and CDR2 FNYEAQ (reference sequence).

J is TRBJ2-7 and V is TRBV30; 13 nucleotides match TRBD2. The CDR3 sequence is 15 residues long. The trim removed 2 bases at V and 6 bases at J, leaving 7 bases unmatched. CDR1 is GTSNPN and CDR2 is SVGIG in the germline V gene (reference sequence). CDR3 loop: CAWSPGLAGYSEQYF. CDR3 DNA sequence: TGTGCCTGGAGTCCGGGACTAGCGGGATATAGCGAGCAGTACTTC.

The CDR3 loop reads CASSPSGSEQFF. The CDR3 DNA sequence: TGTGCCAGCAGTCCCTCGGGTAGTGAGCAGTTCTTC. The V call is TRBV6-6, the J call TRBJ2-1; D is unresolved. The CDR3 loop spans 12 amino acids. Trimming pared 5 bases from V and 9 bases from J, leaving 11 bases between. CDR1 is MNHNY, CDR2 SVGAGI, per germline (reference sequence).

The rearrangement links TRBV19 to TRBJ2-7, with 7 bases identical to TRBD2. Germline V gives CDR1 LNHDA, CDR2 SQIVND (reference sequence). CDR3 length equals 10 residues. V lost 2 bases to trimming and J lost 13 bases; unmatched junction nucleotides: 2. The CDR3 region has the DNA TGTGCCAGTAGTATAAGCGGGGCTTACTTC. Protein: CASSISGAYF.